The rows below give T cell receptor beta chains drawn from one sample of a study of patients and donors after allogeneic stem cell transplantation. TCRdb re-analysed the RT-PCR reads in MiXCR, keeping a single row per CDR3 protein. The sample lists about 74,000 distinct CDR3 sequences; 26% were seen once. The sequencing input was blood, either unsorted or a sorted T cell fraction (not recorded which). These receptor sequences come from a human donor who was either an allogeneic HSCT recipient or a stem cell or donor lymphocyte infusion donor (not recorded which). It is not recorded whose cells these are; they may come from a transplant donor. CDR3s include the opening cysteine and the closing phenylalanine or tryptophan. D genes are given only for firm matches. Not every row has a clone size; where given, it reads once, few, many or a size class.

.	.	TRBJ2-7	TRBV12-3/TRBV12-4	CASSSRTGEQYF	TGTGCCAGCAGTTCCCGGACGGGGGAGCAGTACTTC
.	.	TRBJ2-6	TRBV4-2	CASSHEAGESSGANVLTF	TGTGCCAGCAGCCACGAGGCAGGGGAGTCCTCTGGGGCCAACGTCCTGACTTTC
.	.	TRBJ2-3	TRBV5-6	CASNGDSGGTDTQYF	TGTGCCAGCAACGGGGACAGCGGGGGAACAGATACGCAGTATTTT
few	TRBD1	TRBJ1-4	TRBV4-3	CASSQDRSAGGGGEKLFF	TGCGCCAGCAGCCAAGATAGAAGCGCAGGGGGGGGTGGAGAAAAACTGTTTTTT
few	.	TRBJ2-2	TRBV5-1	CASMEAANTGELFF	TGCGCCAGCATGGAGGCAGCGAACACCGGGGAGCTGTTTTTT
few	.	TRBJ2-2	TRBV11-2	CASSPYTGLNTGELFF	TGTGCCAGCAGCCCCTACACGGGGTTAAACACCGGGGAGCTGTTTTTT
few	.	TRBJ1-2	TRBV4-2	CASSHETRIQVYGYTF	TGTGCCAGCAGCCATGAAACAAGAATTCAGGTCTATGGCTACACCTTC
few	.	TRBJ1-6	TRBV6-6	CASSYVDTRWALHF	TGTGCCAGCAGTTATGTTGACACCCGTTGGGCCCTCCACTTT
.	TRBD2	TRBJ2-1	TRBV4-1	CASSQAGGTSGGTPSYNEQFF	TGCGCCAGCAGCCAAGCCGGCGGGACTAGCGGGGGGACCCCCTCCTACAATGAGCAGTTCTTC
few	.	TRBJ1-1	TRBV19	CASSIGMWVSEAFF	TGTGCCAGTAGTATAGGAATGTGGGTTTCTGAAGCTTTCTTT